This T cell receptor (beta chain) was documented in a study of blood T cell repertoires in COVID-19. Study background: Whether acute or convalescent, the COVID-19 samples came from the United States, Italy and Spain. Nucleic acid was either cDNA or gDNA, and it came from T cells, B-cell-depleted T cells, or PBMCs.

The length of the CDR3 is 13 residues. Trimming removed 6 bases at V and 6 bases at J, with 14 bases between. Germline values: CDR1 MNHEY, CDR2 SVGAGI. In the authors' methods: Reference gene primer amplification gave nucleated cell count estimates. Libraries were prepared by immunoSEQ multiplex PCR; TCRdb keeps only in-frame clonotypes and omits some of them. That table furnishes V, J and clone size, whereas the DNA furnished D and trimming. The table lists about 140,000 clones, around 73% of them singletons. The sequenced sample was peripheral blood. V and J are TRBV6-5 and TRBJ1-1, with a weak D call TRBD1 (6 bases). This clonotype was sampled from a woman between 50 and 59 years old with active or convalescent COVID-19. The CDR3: CASRAQGFAEAFF. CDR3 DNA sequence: TGTGCCAGCAGGGCTCAGGGGTTCGCTGAAGCTTTCTTT.